This T cell receptor (beta chain) was sequenced for a study of cytomegalovirus exposure and HLA in healthy donors (dated 2017 in TCRdb). For the study in its entirety: According to an earlier analysis of 550 to 750 of the donors, about 179 million T cells yielded 90 million to 140 million unique TCR beta sequences and about 300 Gb of sequence data. The genetic ancestry cluster associated with self-reported Caucasian donors included 81% of the roughly 380 genotyped donors. The T cell repertoires of 700 or so subjects were profiled by immunosequencing and related to cytomegalovirus serostatus. HLA typing covered class I and class II loci at four-digit resolution. Across under 500 genotyped donors of the cohort, an average of approximately 240,000 unique TCR beta nucleotide sequences per donor were sequenced, and roughly 20% of those sequences were non-productive. In a later genetic analysis, genome-wide SNP genotypes for about 55% of the roughly 670 donors were used, and that subset was treated as a discovery cohort. Alongside the repertoire data, information on donor age, sex, ethnicity and CMV serostatus was compiled. In a later analysis, previously published TCR beta repertoires from 670 or so donors were re-analyzed and high-resolution HLA genotyping was added so that TCR occurrence patterns could be studied. Roughly 300 gigabases of sequencing data and around 85 million unique TCR sequences made up an early release that covered nearly 650 HLA-typed donors. Several DR-DQ haplotypes were handled as single units for association and clustering because linkage in the cohort was strong. High-throughput TCR immunosequencing, statistical association of individual TCRs with disease status, and machine learning were combined to predict cytomegalovirus infection status. All discovery cohort repertoires had been generated on a single sequencing platform. To decide whether each TCR beta V gene segment behaved as functional or pseudogenic, an earlier analysis of several hundred of the donors relied on high-throughput TCR beta sequencing. In the later analysis, no new phenotypic data were used to find candidate immune exposures; instead, reliance was placed on TCR beta sequences and their occurrence across donors. Along with the roughly 610-subject first cohort, a separate validation cohort of about 110 different subjects was used. The number of typed donors differed by locus: roughly 620-630 for A, B, C, DRB1 and DQB1; about 520 for DQA1; around 610 for DPA1; and approximately 450 for DPB1. The study aimed to test whether cataloging public T cell receptors could reveal signatures of past pathogen exposure. What the study reported, not specific to this receptor: A further reported finding was that TCR beta sequences accurately predicted the HLA-A and HLA-B alleles for most subjects in the first cohort. According to a later analysis, TCR association rates differed among HLA loci, with DRB1 alleles showing the most associated TCRs and HLA-C alleles showing the fewest. In a later analysis, HLA-associated TCR beta chains showed more clonal expansion and lower generation probabilities than non-associated chains that were equally common. Cytomegalovirus status was reported to be diagnosed by the classifier with high specificity and sensitivity in both the original and validation cohorts. Compared with the roughly 700-donor mean, donors in an Asian-associated ancestry cluster had fewer N-insertions in productive TCRs, according to a later genetic analysis. A few of the identified cytomegalovirus-associated TCR beta chains were confirmed in vitro to be specific for cytomegalovirus antigens. A later analysis reported that several top co-occurrence clusters appeared linked to parvovirus B19, influenza, CMV and Epstein-Barr virus. The sequencing pipeline was judged likely to have produced a cluster of highly shared sequence variants as a technical artifact. The study listed approximately 150 TCR beta chains as associated with cytomegalovirus. Because the 87-base-pair reads could not distinguish some IMGT-functional V segments, including TRBV6-2 and TRBV6-3, those segments were excluded. Because some donors lacked HLA typing at each locus, the association tests relied only on the typed subset. Sequencing depth was assumed to be roughly uniform across donors in the presence/absence analyses, though that assumption may not hold. Fewer than 20 rarely observed V segments, including chromosome 9 orphons, were excluded from the earlier analysis of just under 600 of the donors because counts were too low. According to the authors, the approach could potentially be generalized to other disease states and immunological phenotypes. Most CMV-associated TCR beta chains appeared to be HLA-restricted in a later analysis, and the HLA associations seemed to be driven largely by CMV exposure. In this cohort, only TCR beta chains were sequenced, and detectable features were limited by the absence of alpha or paired-chain data. V-gene and J-gene trimming of TCR beta chains was associated with a missense DCLRE1C variant in a later genetic analysis, and the association was replicated in an independent cohort. At a false discovery rate of 0.05, a later analysis linked 15,000 to 20,000 TCR beta sequences to specific HLA alleles. Most TCR sequences were seen in very few donors, while some public TCRs were found in many individuals. Linkage disequilibrium might explain the correlated functional status among segregating V segments, but an unknown experimental factor could not be excluded. In an earlier analysis of around 600 of the donors, most TCR beta V segments were observed in productive rearrangements about 90% or about 30% of the time, broadly matching IMGT annotations. CMV serostatus was the only immune exposure information available for the cohort. When HLA alleles, especially DR and DQ, strongly co-occurred, attributing TCR associations to individual alleles was difficult.

The receptor library was made with the immunoSEQ multiplex PCR assay. The multiplex PCR relied on a mix of 60 forward primers for TCR Vbeta segments and 13 reverse primers for TCR Jbeta segments. The CDR3 region of rearranged TCR beta genes was amplified from genomic DNA with a multiplex PCR assay. Amplified TCR beta libraries were sequenced as 87-base-pair reads on the Illumina HiSeq System. On the authors' methods: Across the roughly 700 repertoires, a later analysis counted about 81 million unique TCR beta chains, around 10 million of which were shared by at least two donors. Raw reads were error-corrected and collapsed into unique sequences with a nearest-neighbor algorithm that merged closely related sequences to remove PCR and sequencing errors. Alignment of CDR3 sequences to IMGT reference sequences was used to assign V, D and J gene segments. For a sequence to be retained, at least a six-nucleotide match to both a V gene segment and a J gene segment was required. A rearrangement counted as productive if the CDR3 had no stop codons and remained in frame with V and J, and every other rearrangement counted as non-productive. Following IMGT convention, CDR3 was defined as the stretch from the second conserved V-encoded cysteine up to the conserved J-encoded phenylalanine. Sequences without an unambiguous match to a single V gene segment were excluded from the earlier analysis of over 500 of the donors. An earlier analysis of over 450 of the donors classified V segments as functional when productive rearrangements were above 56.7% and as segregating when the standard deviation between donors was above 5%. A statistical classification framework was developed to diagnose cytomegalovirus status using the catalog of TCR beta chain sequences. In a later analysis, TCR nucleotide sequences were compared against IMGT/GENE-DB human TR gene sequences so that V and J genes could be assigned. In a later analysis, CDR3 sequences and most-parsimonious VDJ recombination scenarios were assigned using the TCRdist pipeline. In a later analysis, each TCR beta chain was defined by its CDR3 amino acid sequence together with its V-gene family, and reads without a unique V-gene family were excluded. In a later analysis, 450 to 600 highly shared, low-generation-probability nucleotide sequences were removed to address suspected cross-contamination and a sequencing artifact. For each public chain, a later analysis derived a clonal expansion index from normalized ranks of inferred template counts within each repertoire. In a later analysis, generation probabilities were computed with a VDJ recombination model fitted to out-of-frame rearrangements, and the resulting probabilities were checked against IGoR. In a later analysis, TCR-TCR, TCR-HLA and TCR-CMV co-occurrence was scored with hypergeometric tests, and a repertoire-size bias correction was applied to TCR pairs. To estimate false discovery rates, a later analysis permuted the HLA or CMV assignments 20 times. A later analysis grouped co-occurring TCRs with DBSCAN, adding TCRdist sequence similarity when clustering within HLA-allele-positive subsets. For co-occurrence clustering, repertoires with fewer than 30,000 or more than 120,000 public chains were excluded, along with about five repertoires with anomalous nucleotide sharing. As stored in TCRdb, this immuneACCESS dataset retains in-frame rearrangements with V and J assigned. A fraction of the clones does not appear; measured against another copy, unresolved V genes explain less than half of the discrepancy, and the remainder lacks a known reason. V, J and clone size are those of that table, while D and trimming were read from the DNA. The sample includes about 190,000 clones, with roughly 73% observed a single time. The ten largest make up approximately 1.8% of the sample.

The junction shows trimming of 4 bases on V and 2 bases on J, and the gene matches do not reach 12 bases of it. There are 17 amino acids in the CDR3, from cysteine to phenylalanine inclusive. Just the 51-base CDR3 DNA is kept, in frame starting at base 1. The CDR1 and CDR2 encoded by the germline V gene (reference sequence) are MNHEY and SMNVEV. The cohort consisted of 650 to 850 healthy bone marrow donors. All cohort members were sampled while nominally healthy, although unrecorded immune exposures were likely present. The donor tested CMV seronegative, placing the donor among the 300 to 450 seronegative members of the cohort. Every donor gave a peripheral blood sample, and the peripheral blood mononuclear cells from that sample were used for TCR beta sequencing. The Qiagen DNeasy Blood Extraction Kit was used to extract genomic DNA from the blood cell samples. With regard to this clone: The specificity of this receptor is unknown. Base-call qualities are not available, and no considerably larger clone is one nucleotide away.

The receptor comes from a young woman in good health and CMV-seronegative. The rearranged chain carries TRBV27 and TRBJ2-3; 7 nucleotides in the junction match TRBD2. The source material was PBMCs. This receptor carries the CDR3 CASSSLMVGGITDTQYF. The DNA is TGTGCCAGCAGTTCCCTGATGGTGGGGGGGATCACAGATACGCAGTATTTT.